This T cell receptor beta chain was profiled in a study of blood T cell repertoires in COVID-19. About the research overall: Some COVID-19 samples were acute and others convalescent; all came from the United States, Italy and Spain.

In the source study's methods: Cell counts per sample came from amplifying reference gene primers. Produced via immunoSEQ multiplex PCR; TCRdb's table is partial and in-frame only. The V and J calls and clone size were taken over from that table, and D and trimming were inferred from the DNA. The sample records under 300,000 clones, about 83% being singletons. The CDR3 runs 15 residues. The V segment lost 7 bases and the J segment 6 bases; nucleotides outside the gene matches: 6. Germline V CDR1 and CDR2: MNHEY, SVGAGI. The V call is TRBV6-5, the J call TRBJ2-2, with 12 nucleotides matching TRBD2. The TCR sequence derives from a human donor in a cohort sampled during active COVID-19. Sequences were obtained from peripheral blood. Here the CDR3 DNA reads TGTGCCAGCAATGCCCTAGCGGGGGGGCCCGGGGAGCTGTTTTTT. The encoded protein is CASNALAGGPGELFF.